The present entry profiles one T cell receptor (beta chain) with its context. The antigen remains undetermined. For each CDR3 protein, TCRdb gives one entry from its re-call of the 5' RACE reads, without DNA. Its listing shows fewer than 300,000 distinct CDR3 sequences. The data derive from a study of T cells expressing NK-cell markers. Study conclusions and caveats: Dominant NKG2C+ clonotypes accounted for about 1.0-8% of CD8+ T cells in about six donors.

The CDR3 runs 17 residues. Germline-derived CDR1 and CDR2 are MDHEN and SYDVKM. The receptor was derived from a woman aged 18 to 75 in good health. The rearrangement joins TRBV28 to TRBJ2-5; TCRdb indicates TRBD2, and absent DNA this call remains unverified. Material: blood T cells: a sorted CD56 or NKG2C T cell subset, CD4+ or CD8+ T cells, or bulk PBMC T cells (not recorded which). CDR3 in amino acids: CASSLGLAGGNQETQYF.